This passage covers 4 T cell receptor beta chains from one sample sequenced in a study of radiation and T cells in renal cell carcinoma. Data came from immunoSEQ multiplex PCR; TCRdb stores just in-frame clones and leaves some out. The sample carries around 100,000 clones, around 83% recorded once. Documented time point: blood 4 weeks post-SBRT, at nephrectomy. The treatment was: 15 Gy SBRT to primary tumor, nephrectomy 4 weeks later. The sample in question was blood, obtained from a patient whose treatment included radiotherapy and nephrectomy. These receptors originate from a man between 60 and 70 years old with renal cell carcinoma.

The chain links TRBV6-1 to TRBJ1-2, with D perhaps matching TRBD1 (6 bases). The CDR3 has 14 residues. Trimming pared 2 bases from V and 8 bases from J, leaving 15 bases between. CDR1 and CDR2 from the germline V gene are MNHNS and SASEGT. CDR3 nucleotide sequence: TGTGCCAGCAGTGAATCGCCAGGGGCGGGGGGCTACACCTTC. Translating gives CASSESPGAGGYTF.

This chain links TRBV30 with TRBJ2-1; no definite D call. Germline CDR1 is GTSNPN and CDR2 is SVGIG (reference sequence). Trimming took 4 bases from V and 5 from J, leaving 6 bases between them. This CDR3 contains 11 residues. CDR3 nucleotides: TGTGCCTGGACCCAGAACAATGAGCAGTTCTTC. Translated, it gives CAWTQNNEQFF.

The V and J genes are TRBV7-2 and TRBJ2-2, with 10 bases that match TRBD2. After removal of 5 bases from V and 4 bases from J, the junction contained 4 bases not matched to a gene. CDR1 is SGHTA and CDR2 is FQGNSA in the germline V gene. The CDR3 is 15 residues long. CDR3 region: CASSPTSGFTGELFF. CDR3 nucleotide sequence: TGTGCCAGCAGCCCGACTAGCGGGTTCACCGGGGAGCTGTTTTTT.

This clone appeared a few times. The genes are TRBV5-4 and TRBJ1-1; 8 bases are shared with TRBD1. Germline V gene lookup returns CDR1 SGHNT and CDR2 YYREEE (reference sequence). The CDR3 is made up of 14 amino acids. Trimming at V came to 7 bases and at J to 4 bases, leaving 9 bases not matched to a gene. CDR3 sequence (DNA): TGTGCCAGCGCCTCAGGGGGCTGGGGCACTGAAGCTTTCTTT. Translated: CASASGGWGTEAFF.